This T cell receptor (beta chain) appears in the sequencing data of a study of blood T cell repertoires in COVID-19. Background on the study: Samples representing acute and convalescent COVID-19 were sourced from the United States, Italy and Spain.

Some clones are missing from TCRdb's copy, which holds only in-frame ones; the method was immunoSEQ multiplex PCR. Among around 72,000 clones listed, over 70% were seen once. The CDR3 contains 14 residues. V gave up 0 bases and J gave up 6 bases, with 10 bases separating them. Per the germline V gene, CDR1 is MNHEY and CDR2 is SMNVEV (reference sequence). This TCR derives from a man aged 50 to 60 with active COVID-19. The specimen was peripheral blood. The rearrangement links TRBV27 to TRBJ2-3, with D tentatively TRBD2 (5 bases). CDR3 in DNA: TGTGCCAGCAGTTTATCTTTTTGGGAGGATACGCAGTATTTT. Amino acids: CASSLSFWEDTQYF.